Presented here are 15 T cell receptor beta chains from one specimen sequenced in a study of control samples from healthy donors and cancer patients. Sequencing was performed with immunoSEQ multiplex PCR; in TCRdb, only in-frame clones are kept and a portion is missing. The table lists tens of thousands of clones, about 87% of them singletons, with 13% to 15% in the top ten. The source material was blood. The receptors derive from a woman aged 70-85 years in good health.

The V and J genes are TRBV14 and TRBJ1-6; D uncertain. Trimming cost V 0 bases and J 0 bases, with 12 bases left between them. Per germline, CDR1 SGHDN and CDR2 FVKESK. The CDR3 runs 18 residues. CDR3 DNA: TGTGCCAGCAGCCAAGATAGTGTGTCAGGCTCCTATAATTCACCCCTCCACTTT. Its translation is CASSQDSVSGSYNSPLHF.

The rearrangement uses TRBV2 and TRBJ2-7; possibly TRBD2 for D (5 bases). The CDR3 has 13 amino acids. V was pared by 1 base and J by 6 bases, with 10 bases between. Germline values: CDR1 SNHLY, CDR2 FYNNEI. The CDR3 bases are TGTGCCAGCAGTGAAGAGAGGACTGTCGAGCAGTACTTC. Its protein product is CASSEERTVEQYF.

The chain links TRBV4-1 to TRBJ2-3; tentative D call: TRBD2 (6 bases). The CDR3 consists of 18 residues. Germline V lookup: CDR1 MGHRA, CDR2 YSYEKL. The V gene lost 2 bases and the J gene lost 0 bases, with 18 bases spanning the gap. CDR3: CASSQRILGSGSTDTQYF. The CDR3 region has the DNA TGCGCCAGCAGCCAAAGAATCCTCGGCAGCGGGAGCACAGATACGCAGTATTTT.

V gene TRBV5-4 combines with J gene TRBJ1-2; unclear D gene. CDR1 SGHNT and CDR2 YYREEE come from the germline V gene (reference sequence). Trimming stripped 4 bases from V and 8 bases from J, with 18 bases between. The CDR3 has 14 residues. The CDR3: CASSPRTIREGYTF. CDR3 in DNA: TGTGCCAGCAGCCCCCGGACCATCCGGGAGGGCTACACCTTC.

V is TRBV7-3 and J is TRBJ2-5, with D possibly being TRBD2 (6 bases). CDR1 and CDR2 from the germline V gene are SGHTA and FQGTGA. The CDR3 sequence is 14 residues long. Trimming pared 9 bases from V and 2 bases from J, leaving 16 bases between. CDR3 sequence: CARLGGGDQETQYF. CDR3 nucleotide sequence: TGTGCCAGGCTGGGCGGCGGGGATCAAGAGACCCAGTACTTC.

The chain couples TRBV6-5 to TRBJ1-5, with D maybe TRBD1 (5 bases). The CDR3 extends over 14 amino acids. V dropped 6 bases and J dropped 7 bases, with 16 bases sitting between them. CDR1 is MNHEY and CDR2 is SVGAGI in the germline V gene. Here the CDR3 DNA reads TGTGCCAGCAGCGGGGGGAACAGTGGGCAGCCCCAGCATTTT. Protein sequence: CASSGGNSGQPQHF.

The gene calls are TRBV19 and TRBJ1-5; TRBD1 matches at 7 bases. This CDR3 is built from 16 residues. Germline CDR1 reads LNHDA; CDR2 reads SQIVND (reference sequence). V was clipped by 7 bases and J by 3 bases; unmatched bases: 12. CDR3 sequence reads: CASKRDSPSNNQPQHF. The CDR3 DNA reads TGTGCCAGTAAGAGGGACAGCCCCTCAAACAATCAGCCCCAGCATTTT.

This rearrangement joins TRBV28 to TRBJ1-2; D is uncertain. CDR3 length: 16 amino acids. Trimming took off 6 bases at V and 2 bases at J, with 19 bases between the two ends. Germline V lookup: CDR1 MDHEN, CDR2 SYDVKM. CDR3 protein: CASSRASPRWNYGYTF. For the CDR3, the DNA is TGTGCCAGCAGCCGGGCCTCCCCCCGGTGGAACTATGGCTACACCTTC.

The chain joins TRBV25-1 to TRBJ1-1; TRBD1 might be the D (6 bases). The CDR3 covers 16 residues. Germline CDR1 and CDR2: MGHDK and SYGVNS. Trimming left V 0 bases short and J 4 bases short, with 15 bases between. The CDR3 reads CASSEYSRGRSTEAFF. The CDR3 nucleotides are TGTGCCAGCAGTGAATACTCCAGGGGCCGAAGCACTGAAGCTTTCTTT.

This chain links TRBV30 with TRBJ1-3; D might be TRBD1 (5 bases). V lost 2 bases to trimming and J lost 2 bases, with 10 bases between them. This CDR3 has 14 amino acids. Germline values: CDR1 GTSNPN, CDR2 SVGIG (reference sequence). The CDR3 region is CAWSLGDPGNTIYF. CDR3 DNA sequence: TGTGCCTGGAGTTTAGGGGACCCTGGAAACACCATATATTTT.

The chain has TRBV6-5 and TRBJ1-1; maybe TRBD1 (6 bases). The V gene's germline CDR1 is MNHEY and CDR2 SVGAGI. Trimming took 8 bases from V and 11 from J, leaving 24 bases between them. This CDR3 is built from 14 residues. The CDR3 DNA reads as TGTGCCAGCCTTCCAACGGCAGGGGTGGGGACGGCTTTCTTT. Amino acids: CASLPTAGVGTAFF.

This clone was picked up one time. The rearrangement uses TRBV2 and TRBJ1-5, with D tentatively TRBD1 (5 bases). V was shortened by 5 bases and J by 1 base, with 12 bases between the two germline ends. The CDR3 has 15 amino acids. Germline values: CDR1 SNHLY, CDR2 FYNNEI. The CDR3 region is CASSSGSGSNQPQHF. In DNA, the CDR3 is TGTGCCAGCAGTTCAGGGTCTGGGAGCAATCAGCCCCAGCATTTT.

In its sample, this clone was seen once. In nucleotides, the CDR3 is TGTGCCACCAGCAGAGATCTCCTCAACCGGCGGGGAACCTACAATGAGCAGTTCTTC. Its translation: CATSRDLLNRRGTYNEQFF. The rearrangement uses TRBV15 and TRBJ2-1; D may be TRBD2 (6 bases). Germline CDR1 is LNHNV and CDR2 is YYDKDF (reference sequence). The CDR3 covers 19 residues. Between the trimmed V and J ends, which lost 0 bases and 2 bases, there was a span of 20 bases. Combining the CDR3 with reference TRBV15 and TRBJ2-1 gives the whole variable domain DAMVIQNPRYQVTQFGKPVTLSCSQTLNHNVMYWYQQKSSQAPKLLFHYYDKDFNNEADTPDNFQSRRPNTSFCFLDIRSPGLGDTAMYLCATSRDLLNRRGTYNEQFFGPGTRLTVL.

V and J are TRBV15 and TRBJ1-1; no clear D gene. Trimming took off 1 base at V and 2 bases at J, with 8 bases between the two ends. The CDR3 runs to 14 residues. Per germline, CDR1 LNHNV and CDR2 YYDKDF (reference sequence). As DNA, the CDR3 is TGTGCCACCAGCAGAGGGGAGATTAACACTGAAGCTTTCTTT. The encoded protein is CATSRGEINTEAFF.

The chain links TRBV29-1 to TRBJ1-5, with a weak D call TRBD1 (5 bases). CDR1 SQVTM and CDR2 ANQGSEA come from the germline V gene. This CDR3 has 12 amino acids. V lost 4 bases, J lost 7 bases, and 11 bases lay in between. The CDR3 DNA follows: TGCAGCGTTGGGGTGAAGGGGCAGCCCCAGCATTTT. Translated, it gives CSVGVKGQPQHF.